Sequencing of this T cell receptor beta chain was carried out in a study of CXCR3-negative and CXCR3-positive naive CD8 T cells. The length of the CDR3 is 12 residues. Germline CDR1 reads MDHEN; CDR2 reads SYDVKM. Every individual CD8+ T cell subset underwent sorting in triplicate at about 300,000 cells apiece. Study-level findings and limits: CXCR3-positive naive cells had more hydrophobic TRB CDR3s than CXCR3-negative naive cells.

5' RACE that incorporated UMI labels was used to prepare the TRB cDNA libraries. TCRdb reprocessed the 5' RACE reads and reports one entry per CDR3 protein, with no DNA. The sample holds tens of thousands of distinct CDR3 sequences. Note on this clonotype: Its matching antigen is unknown.

Sequenced material: naive CXCR3+ CD8+ T cells from blood. As to subset: CD45RO-CCR7+CD27+CD95- naive CD8+ T cells expressing CXCR3 (TNR3+). The chain has TRBV28 and TRBJ2-7. The origin of this receptor is a human donor in good health. Some clones in this sample may be carry-over from other donors' samples. This CDR3 reads CASSLFSREQYF.